A single sample gave rise to the 27 T cell receptor beta chains below, sequenced in a study of beta chain features in type 1 diabetes. Overall study results and limits: Significant though moderate, a shortening of TCRB CDR3s appeared in all four CD4+ subsets of Type 1 diabetes patients.

Their recognized antigens are unknown. Expressed TCRB transcripts got sequenced, as all isolated RNA was reverse transcribed. Repertoires were generated with immunoSEQ multiplex PCR, while TCRdb's copy carries only in-frame clones and drops some. The sample lists roughly 70,000 clones, nearly 50% seen once, with 0.7% in the top ten. The specimen was central memory CD4+ T cells from blood. These receptors came from a man in his thirties or forties with type 1 diabetes.

The chain uses TRBV6-1 and TRBJ1-2; 7 bases match TRBD1. The V gene end was trimmed by 6 bases and the J gene end by 6 bases; junction bases not matched to a gene: 10. CDR1 and CDR2 (germline): MNHNS, SASEGT. The CDR3 spans 14 residues. CDR3: CASRGDSRTDGYTF. The CDR3 DNA is TGTGCCAGCAGAGGGGACAGCCGGACGGATGGCTACACCTTC.

This CDR3 is CASSQEAGGSQYF. CDR3 DNA sequence: TGTGCCAGCAGCCAAGAGGCCGGAGGTTCCCAGTACTTC. The chain has TRBV14 and TRBJ2-5; weak D call: TRBD2 (5 bases). Trimming stripped 0 bases from V and 9 bases from J, with 11 bases between. Germline V CDR1 and CDR2: SGHDN, FVKESK. The CDR3 totals 13 residues.

This clone has a single count. The chain has TRBV6-5 and TRBJ1-2; 7 positions match TRBD1. This CDR3 spans 14 amino acids. CDR1 MNHEY and CDR2 SVGAGI come from the germline V gene. Trimming at V came to 6 bases and at J to 6 bases, leaving 10 bases not matched to a gene. The CDR3 coding sequence is TGTGCCAGCAGGCCCGGTACAGGGGTGAATGGCTACACCTTC. It yields the protein CASRPGTGVNGYTF.

CDR3 residues: CASSVGLAAYNEQFF. The CDR3 DNA follows: TGTGCCAGCAGCGTGGGACTAGCGGCCTACAATGAGCAGTTCTTC. V gene TRBV9 combines with J gene TRBJ2-1; TRBD2 matches 11 bases. The CDR3 sequence is 15 residues long. Trimming at V came to 2 bases and at J to 2 bases, leaving 0 bases not matched to a gene. The germline V gene has CDR1 SGDLS and CDR2 YYNGEE.

V usage is TRBV2 and J usage is TRBJ1-1; 7 nucleotides line up with TRBD1. CDR3 size: 12 residues. Germline V gives CDR1 SNHLY, CDR2 FYNNEI. V was clipped by 9 bases and J by 2 bases; unmatched bases: 3. This CDR3 reads CARGQANTEAFF. The CDR3 DNA is TGTGCCAGAGGACAGGCCAACACTGAAGCTTTCTTT.

This clone turned up a few times. V and J are TRBV7-9 and TRBJ2-7; the D gene is possibly TRBD2 (5 bases). Germline assignment: CDR1 SEHNR and CDR2 FQNEAQ (reference sequence). The CDR3 runs 15 residues. V was clipped by 5 bases and J by 2 bases, with 16 bases between them. The CDR3 coding sequence is TGTGCCAGCAGCCTAGGCTCCGACGGGACCTACGAGCAGTACTTC. Protein product: CASSLGSDGTYEQYF.

The chain employs TRBV5-4 and TRBJ2-2, with 8 bases lining up with TRBD1. The J segment lost 6 bases and the V segment lost 4 bases, leaving 11 bases of the junction unmatched. Germline values: CDR1 SGHNT, CDR2 YYREEE (reference sequence). The CDR3 length is 16 residues. DNA for the CDR3: TGTGCCAGCAGCACGCGAACAGGACAGGGCGCCGGGGAGCTGTTTTTT. Its translation is CASSTRTGQGAGELFF.

The V gene is TRBV11-2, the J gene TRBJ1-4; D possibly corresponds to TRBD1 (5 bases). Trimming pared 8 bases from V and 0 bases from J, leaving 16 bases between. This CDR3 region has 16 residues. CDR1 SGHAT and CDR2 FQNNGV come from the germline V gene. The CDR3 is CASADPGGSTNEKLFF. The CDR3 DNA is TGTGCCAGCGCCGACCCTGGGGGGTCAACTAATGAAAAACTGTTTTTT.

This clone was counted a single time. CDR3 amino acids: CASSYALGNEQFF. In nucleotides, the CDR3 is TGTGCCAGCAGTTACGCCCTCGGGAATGAGCAGTTCTTC. The rearrangement joins TRBV6-5 to TRBJ2-1, with no clear D. The germline V and J ends were trimmed by 2 bases and 7 bases, with 9 bases remaining between them. The CDR3 spans 13 residues. Germline CDR1 and CDR2: MNHEY and SVGAGI.

This clone came up a few times. The rearrangement uses TRBV10-3 and TRBJ1-1; no clear D. V was trimmed by 0 bases and J by 10 bases, leaving 9 bases between them. The germline V gene has CDR1 ENHRY and CDR2 SYGVKD. The CDR3 is 12 amino acids. The CDR3 reads CAISESLGRAFF. In nucleotides, the CDR3 is TGTGCCATCAGTGAGTCGTTGGGGAGAGCTTTCTTT.

The genes are TRBV11-2 and TRBJ2-5; TRBD2 is a possible D gene (6 bases). Germline-derived CDR1 and CDR2 are SGHAT and FQNNGV. V lost 5 bases to trimming and J lost 6 bases, with 19 bases between them. The length of the CDR3 is 15 residues. Here the CDR3 DNA reads TGTGCCAGCAGCCAAAGGGTAGCGACTAGTCAGACCCAGTACTTC. Amino acids: CASSQRVATSQTQYF.

In its sample, this clone was seen once. J is TRBJ1-2 and V is TRBV25-1; 8 nucleotides match TRBD1. The V segment lost 3 bases and the J segment 8 bases; nucleotides outside the gene matches: 8. The CDR3 loop spans 14 amino acids. The V gene's germline CDR1 is MGHDK and CDR2 SYGVNS. CDR3 coding DNA: TGTGCCAGCAGTGATATCCAGGGGGCGGAGGGCTACACCTTC. Its protein product is CASSDIQGAEGYTF.

This clone was detected a few times. The V and J genes are TRBV5-1 and TRBJ2-1; D is perhaps TRBD1 (6 bases). The CDR3 spans 15 residues. Germline CDR1 and CDR2: SGHRS and YFSETQ. V was shortened by 4 bases and J by 5 bases, with 16 bases between the two germline ends. The chain's CDR3 is CASSPLAGVNNEQFF. In DNA form, the CDR3 reads TGCGCCAGCAGCCCGCTGGCAGGGGTGAACAATGAGCAGTTCTTC.

The rearrangement links TRBV14 to TRBJ2-5; the match to TRBD2 covers 8 bases. Germline V gene lookup returns CDR1 SGHDN and CDR2 FVKESK. Trimming removed 2 bases from V and 0 bases from J; junction bases left unmatched: 5. The CDR3 is made up of 16 amino acids. The chain's CDR3 is CASSQLTSGNQETQYF. The CDR3 DNA reads TGTGCCAGCAGCCAACTCACTAGCGGAAACCAAGAGACCCAGTACTTC.

This clone was counted between two and nine times. The V call is TRBV4-2, the J call TRBJ1-6, with D possibly matching TRBD1 (5 bases). Germline CDR1 is LGHNA and CDR2 is YNFKEQ. This CDR3 spans 17 amino acids. Deletions cut 2 bases from V and 10 bases from J, with 21 bases between. Written as DNA, the CDR3 is TGTGCCAGCAGCCAACCCTCCGGTGCGGGGGTTGAGTCACCCCTCCACTTT. Its translation: CASSQPSGAGVESPLHF.

This chain links TRBV5-1 with TRBJ2-1; D perhaps matches TRBD1 (6 bases). Trimming shortened V by 7 bases and J by 2 bases, and 16 bases separated the two germline ends. The CDR3 spans 15 residues. Looked up from germline, CDR1 is SGHRS and CDR2 is YFSETQ. Here the CDR3 reads CASGKPGQPYNEQFF. In nucleotides, the CDR3 is TGCGCCAGCGGAAAACCGGGACAACCCTACAATGAGCAGTTCTTC. Based on the CDR3 plus reference TRBV5-1 and TRBJ2-1, the full variable domain is KAGVTQTPRYLIKTRGQQVTLSCSPISGHRSVSWYQQTPGQGLQFLFEYFSETQRNKGNFPGRFSGRQFSNSRSEMNVSTLELGDSALYLCASGKPGQPYNEQFFGPGTRLTVL.

The chain couples TRBV6-5 to TRBJ2-5; D is ambiguous. This CDR3 is 14 amino acids long. The V gene lost 5 bases and the J gene lost 1 base, with 11 bases spanning the gap. CDR1 and CDR2 (germline): MNHEY, SVGAGI. Written as DNA, the CDR3 is TGTGCCAGCAGTGACCACAGTGGCCAAGAGACCCAGTACTTC. This codes for CASSDHSGQETQYF.

V and J are TRBV5-1 and TRBJ2-7; 9 bases match TRBD1. Germline V gene sequence: CDR1 SGHRS, CDR2 YFSETQ. CDR3 length: 15 amino acids. V dropped 2 bases and J dropped 2; count of bases not matched to a gene: 5. For the CDR3, the DNA is TGCGCCAGCAGCTTAACCGGGACAGGGACCTACGAGCAGTACTTC. Translating it yields CASSLTGTGTYEQYF.

The genes are TRBV10-3 and TRBJ2-5, with 14 bases matching TRBD2. This CDR3 spans 17 amino acids. Germline trimming cut 5 bases from V and 4 bases from J; bases unmatched to any gene: 9. CDR1 is ENHRY and CDR2 is SYGVKD in the germline V gene. The CDR3 coding sequence is TGTGCCATCAGTCCGGGACTAGCGGGAGCGTTTCGAGAGACCCAGTACTTC. Encoded protein: CAISPGLAGAFRETQYF.

This clone was counted a few times. The V call is TRBV11-2, the J call TRBJ2-1; D gene unclear. Germline CDR1 and CDR2: SGHAT and FQNNGV. CDR3 length equals 13 residues. Trimming took 1 base from V and 9 from J, leaving 10 bases between them. CDR3 amino acids: CASSLGLPPEQFF. The CDR3 nucleotides read TGTGCCAGCAGCTTAGGACTGCCACCTGAGCAGTTCTTC.

The chain is built from TRBV11-2 and TRBJ2-3; possibly TRBD2 for D (6 bases). V was cut by 5 bases and J by 1 base, with 16 bases left in between. Germline lookup yields CDR1 SGHAT and CDR2 FQNNGV. This CDR3 spans 16 amino acids. The CDR3 DNA reads as TGTGCCAGCAGCCCTCGTGCTAGCGTTCGCACAGATACGCAGTATTTT. Translated: CASSPRASVRTDTQYF.

The chain carries TRBV4-2 and TRBJ2-1; 12 bases line up with TRBD2. CDR1 is LGHNA, CDR2 YNFKEQ, per germline. This CDR3 region has 22 residues. V lost 4 bases to trimming and J lost 2 bases; unmatched junction nucleotides: 21. The DNA for the CDR3 is TGTGCCAGCAGCCCACTCCCCCTCGGTTGGACTAGCGGGAAGGTCACCTACAATGAGCAGTTCTTC. Translation gives CASSPLPLGWTSGKVTYNEQFF.

This clone appeared a few times. The V and J genes are TRBV29-1 and TRBJ2-5; TRBD1 aligns across 10 bases. Unmatched junction bases numbered 7, after V lost 7 bases and J lost 5 bases. The CDR3 is 13 residues long. Germline V gene lookup returns CDR1 SQVTM and CDR2 ANQGSEA. CDR3 nucleotides: TGCAGCGAGCGGGACAGGGGCAGGGAGACCCAGTACTTC. Its protein is CSERDRGRETQYF.

This sequence joins TRBV15 and TRBJ2-5; 10 bases match TRBD1. After removal of 3 bases from V and 4 bases from J, the junction contained 2 bases not matched to a gene. CDR3 length: 14 residues. The germline V gene has CDR1 LNHNV and CDR2 YYDKDF (reference sequence). CDR3 amino acids: CATSRGQGIETQYF. CDR3 DNA sequence: TGTGCCACCAGCAGGGGACAGGGGATAGAGACCCAGTACTTC.

The rearrangement links TRBV19 to TRBJ2-7, with TRBD2 matching over 8 bases. CDR3 size: 14 residues. The germline CDR1 and CDR2 sequences are LNHDA and SQIVND (reference sequence). Losses at the gene ends were 2 bases for V and 4 bases for J; bases not matched to a gene: 4. The CDR3 sequence is CASSILGTSYEQYF. The CDR3 nucleotides are TGTGCCAGTAGTATACTCGGGACTAGTTACGAGCAGTACTTC.

This chain links TRBV5-4 with TRBJ1-1; perhaps TRBD1 as D (6 bases). V lost 0 bases to trimming and J lost 4 bases, with 10 bases between them. The CDR3 runs 14 residues. Germline V gene lookup returns CDR1 SGHNT and CDR2 YYREEE (reference sequence). This CDR3 reads CASSLVGGATEAFF. In DNA form, the CDR3 reads TGTGCCAGCAGCTTGGTCGGGGGGGCCACTGAAGCTTTCTTT.

The chain carries TRBV18 and TRBJ1-2, with D unclear. The V and J ends lost 1 base and 4 bases respectively, with 10 bases between them. The CDR3 has 14 residues. Germline CDR1 is KGHSH and CDR2 is LQKENI. This CDR3 is CASSPRAEGYGYTF. Here the CDR3 DNA reads TGTGCCAGCTCACCACGCGCAGAGGGCTATGGCTACACCTTC.